This TCR beta chain is drawn from a study of blood T cells in healthy people across ages (dated by TCRdb to between 2015 and 2016). In the study overall: In model experiments, template switching captured about one uniquely barcoded TCR beta cDNA molecule for every two T cells. Age-related changes in TCR beta repertoire diversity were measured in the study by deep sequencing normalized with unique cDNA molecular identifiers. Donors were grouped into four age groups: young (average approximately 15 years), middle-aged (39), aged (around 60) and long-lived (about 89). To avoid experimental bias, donors of different ages were spread randomly across the sequencing lanes. For two donors (one aged 18 to 30 and one aged 80 or older), the study analyzed two additional independent replicas of 1 million unique cDNA reads from the same blood draw. Broad study findings and their caveats: A strong correlation was found between observed TCR beta diversity and the percentage of naive T cells measured by flow cytometry. Because the CMV infection status of the donors was unknown, age-related changes in expanded clonotypes may potentially have been confounded. Compared with the aged group, the long-lived group had more naive CD4+ T cells, fewer expanded clones and increased TCR diversity, a pattern suggesting age selection. Total diversity estimates from one million sequenced T cells were considered lower bounds and underestimates. As age increased, observed TCR beta diversity per million T cells dropped in a roughly linear way, and a significant reduction was already evident by age 40. Since profiling was done on bulk unsorted PBMCs, naive and antigen-experienced compartments could not be conclusively compared.

The donors were around 39 Caucasian individuals from Russia, aged roughly 6 to 90 years, who were systemically healthy. About 10 milliliters of peripheral blood were drawn from each donor into EDTA-treated Vacutainer tubes. Ficoll-Paque density-gradient centrifugation was used to isolate PBMCs, with at least 6.5 million per sample. Total RNA was extracted from PBMCs with Trizol reagent, with at least 6 micrograms obtained per sample. The percentages of naive CD45RAhigh/CD27high T cells were determined by flow cytometry on a PBMC aliquot from every donor. The protocol used for the library was 5' RACE. Instrument on record: Illumina HiSeq 2500. A second PCR of about 6 to 12 cycles was run with a J-beta primer mix and a sample-barcoded 5' primer. A unique molecular identifier was introduced onto each TCR beta cDNA molecule by a template-switch 5' adaptor carrying 12 random nucleotides. Each sample yielded at least 3 million CDR3-containing paired-end reads. First-strand cDNA synthesis was performed from all RNA using the Mint cDNA synthesis kit, with priming by a TRBC-specific oligonucleotide. After uracil-DNA glycosylase treatment, a first 18-cycle PCR used universal primers M1SS and BC2_uni_R on all cDNA. Processing in the source paper ran as follows. Each sample was normalized by randomly selecting 1 million high-quality reads, each carrying a distinct molecular identifier. Reads with shared molecular identifiers were discarded instead of being binned into consensus sequences. MiTCR, run with a Q25 quality threshold and the strictest error-elimination algorithm, handled CDR3 identification, clonotype clustering and error correction. A nonparametric unseen species model with Euler transformation was used to estimate a lower bound on total TCR beta diversity. The public reads were quality trimmed at Q25 with fastp and then assembled into clones with MiXCR by TCRdb, keeping productive beta chains. Every distinct CDR3 protein forms one entry, paired with its most common genes and DNA. For this entry, the V and J calls and clone size follow TCRdb and not the study's own pipeline. Present in this sample are about 1.1 million distinct CDR3 sequences, about two fifths of which were seen just once. The top ten hold 10% to 15% of the sample.

Counted from cysteine to phenylalanine, this CDR3 has 14 amino acids. Only CDR3 DNA remains: 42 bases, in frame from the first base. V has 0 bases trimmed and J has 4 bases trimmed; junction bases matching no gene number 2. According to the germline V gene, CDR1 reads SGDLS and CDR2 reads YYNGEE. This clonotype was seen more than once but under ten times. Its antigen remains undetermined. Base-call qualities are not available, and no considerably larger clone is one nucleotide away. Sequenced: blood. The receptor chain draws on TRBV9 and TRBJ2-3, with 7 bases in between that match TRBD2. The origin of this receptor is a man between 18 and 29 years old in good health. The CDR3 reads as follows: CASSVAGGADTQYF. Read as DNA, the sequence is TGTGCCAGCAGCGTAGCTGGGGGGGCAGATACGCAGTATTTT. With the rest looked up from the reference TRBV9 and TRBJ2-3 genes rather than sequenced, the full variable domain is DSGVTQTPKHLITATGQRVTLRCSPRSGDLSVYWYQQSLDQGLQFLIQYYNGEERAKGNILERFSAQQFPDLHSELNLSSLELGDSALYFCASSVAGGADTQYFGPGTRLTVL.